This T cell receptor (beta chain) was identified in a study of blood T cell repertoires in COVID-19. Study-wide context: Specimens from acute and convalescent COVID-19 originated in the United States, Italy and Spain.

The CDR3 sequence is 14 residues long. The germline V gene encodes CDR1 SGHTA and CDR2 FQGNSA. Deletions cut 3 bases from V and 4 bases from J, with 13 bases between. This clone turned up a few times. Original analysis: Cell counts per sample came from amplifying reference gene primers. Profiled with immunoSEQ multiplex PCR; TCRdb holds only in-frame clones, not every one. The V and J calls and clone size are taken from that table; D and trimming were inferred from the DNA. Of 190,000 or so clones in the sample, approximately 86% were seen once. The specimen sequenced was peripheral blood. V usage is TRBV7-2 and J usage is TRBJ2-7; maybe TRBD2 (5 bases). This receptor was identified in a man in his forties with active or convalescent COVID-19. CDR3 loop: CASSFSSGIYEQYF. DNA for the CDR3: TGTGCCAGCAGCTTTAGTTCCGGGATATACGAGCAGTACTTC.